These T cell receptor beta chains were read from a single sample in a study of cytomegalovirus exposure and HLA in healthy donors. This table comes from immunoSEQ multiplex PCR, and its TCRdb copy is limited to in-frame clones, with some not included. Of 200,000 or so clones listed, about 78% are singletons. Specimen: PBMCs. The receptors stem from a male donor in good health and CMV-seronegative. CDR3s include the opening cysteine and the closing phenylalanine or tryptophan. The D gene is left open where the match is weak. Not all rows give a size; the values are once, few, many and, for expanded clones, a class.

j_call: TRBJ2-2
clone_size: .
v_call: TRBV6-4
d_call: .
cdr3_nt: TGTGCCAGCAGTAAAAATACCGACAGAACCACCGGGGAGCTGTTTTTT
cdr3_aa: CASSKNTDRTTGELFF

j_call: TRBJ2-3
clone_size: .
v_call: TRBV7-2
d_call: .
cdr3_nt: TGTGCCAGCAGCTTTCCAGGGAGGGATACGCAGTATTTT
cdr3_aa: CASSFPGRDTQYF

j_call: TRBJ2-5
clone_size: .
v_call: TRBV7-6
d_call: TRBD2
cdr3_nt: TGTGCCAGCAGCTTACTTTCTCTAGCGGGAGGTCAAGAGACCCAGTACTTC
cdr3_aa: CASSLLSLAGGQETQYF

j_call: TRBJ2-1
clone_size: .
v_call: TRBV19
d_call: TRBD2
cdr3_nt: TGTGCCAGTAGTATACTAGCGGGGGGTTCTGAGCAGTTCTTC
cdr3_aa: CASSILAGGSEQFF

j_call: TRBJ1-1
clone_size: once
v_call: TRBV4-1
d_call: .
cdr3_nt: TGCGCCAGCAGCCATGGATCAGGGGCCACTGAAGCTTTCTTT
cdr3_aa: CASSHGSGATEAFF

j_call: TRBJ2-1
clone_size: .
v_call: TRBV5-4
d_call: .
cdr3_nt: TGTGCCAGCAGGTCCTCGTTAGGGGGCAATGAGCAGTTCTTC
cdr3_aa: CASRSSLGGNEQFF

j_call: TRBJ1-2
clone_size: .
v_call: TRBV19
d_call: .
cdr3_nt: TGTGCCAGTAATGCGCGAGCGGCTAACTATGGCTACACCTTC
cdr3_aa: CASNARAANYGYTF

j_call: TRBJ2-3
clone_size: .
v_call: TRBV7-6
d_call: TRBD2
cdr3_nt: TGTGCCAGCAGCTTAGGGGCGGGAGGGCCACGAGATACGCAGTATTTT
cdr3_aa: CASSLGAGGPRDTQYF

j_call: TRBJ1-3
clone_size: .
v_call: TRBV6-1
d_call: .
cdr3_nt: TGTGCCAGCAGTGAAGCGGCCCTTCGGGTCGGAAACACCATATATTTT
cdr3_aa: CASSEAALRVGNTIYF

j_call: TRBJ2-1
clone_size: .
v_call: TRBV19
d_call: TRBD2
cdr3_nt: TGTGCCAGTAGTGGGCGCGGGAGTTCCTACAATGAGCAGTTCTTC
cdr3_aa: CASSGRGSSYNEQFF

j_call: TRBJ2-7
clone_size: .
v_call: TRBV10-3
d_call: TRBD2
cdr3_nt: TGTGCCATCAGCCTTACTAGCGGGGCTTCCTACGAGCAGTACTTC
cdr3_aa: CAISLTSGASYEQYF

j_call: TRBJ1-5
clone_size: .
v_call: TRBV6-5
d_call: TRBD1
cdr3_nt: TGTGCCAGCAGGGACCTAACAGGGGACCAGCCCCAGCATTTT
cdr3_aa: CASRDLTGDQPQHF

j_call: TRBJ2-3
clone_size: .
v_call: TRBV19
d_call: .
cdr3_nt: TGTGCCAGTAAGTTCGGACTCGCAGATACGCAGTATTTT
cdr3_aa: CASKFGLADTQYF

j_call: TRBJ2-3
clone_size: once
v_call: TRBV4-2
d_call: TRBD2
cdr3_nt: TGTGCCAGCAGCCTCACTCCAACTAGCGGGAGACAGAGATACACAGATACGCAGTATTTT
cdr3_aa: CASSLTPTSGRQRYTDTQYF

j_call: TRBJ2-7
clone_size: .
v_call: TRBV28
d_call: TRBD2
cdr3_nt: TGTGCCAGCAGTCAGACTAGCGGGAGTGGCGAGCAGTACTTC
cdr3_aa: CASSQTSGSGEQYF

j_call: TRBJ2-2
clone_size: .
v_call: TRBV19
d_call: TRBD2
cdr3_nt: TGTGCCAGTAGTCCTCCGGGACTAGCGGGAGTACAAGGGACCGGGGAGCTGTTTTTT
cdr3_aa: CASSPPGLAGVQGTGELFF

j_call: TRBJ2-7
clone_size: once
v_call: TRBV19
d_call: .
cdr3_nt: TGTGCCAGTCGCCAGGCAGGGGACTACGAGCAGTACTTC
cdr3_aa: CASRQAGDYEQYF

j_call: TRBJ1-2
clone_size: few
v_call: TRBV10-3
d_call: TRBD1
cdr3_nt: TGTGCCATCAGGTTGATGAGGGGGCGACCTAGGAATGGCTACACCTTC
cdr3_aa: CAIRLMRGRPRNGYTF

j_call: TRBJ2-1
clone_size: .
v_call: TRBV6-4
d_call: .
cdr3_nt: TGTGCCAGCAGCAAGTTAGCGTTTAGCTCCTACAATGAGCAGTTCTTC
cdr3_aa: CASSKLAFSSYNEQFF

j_call: TRBJ2-2
clone_size: few
v_call: TRBV5-4
d_call: TRBD2
cdr3_nt: TGTGCCATAGGGGGTAGCGGGAGTCTCACCGGGGAGCTGTTTTTT
cdr3_aa: CAIGGSGSLTGELFF

j_call: TRBJ2-3
clone_size: once
v_call: TRBV7-6
d_call: TRBD1
cdr3_nt: TGTGCCAGCAGCTTAGGACAGGGGGCCACAGATACGCAGTATTTT
cdr3_aa: CASSLGQGATDTQYF

j_call: TRBJ1-5
clone_size: .
v_call: TRBV18
d_call: TRBD1
cdr3_nt: TGTGCCAGCTCACCAGTCCCCGGGACAGGGACTCAGCCCCAGCATTTT
cdr3_aa: CASSPVPGTGTQPQHF